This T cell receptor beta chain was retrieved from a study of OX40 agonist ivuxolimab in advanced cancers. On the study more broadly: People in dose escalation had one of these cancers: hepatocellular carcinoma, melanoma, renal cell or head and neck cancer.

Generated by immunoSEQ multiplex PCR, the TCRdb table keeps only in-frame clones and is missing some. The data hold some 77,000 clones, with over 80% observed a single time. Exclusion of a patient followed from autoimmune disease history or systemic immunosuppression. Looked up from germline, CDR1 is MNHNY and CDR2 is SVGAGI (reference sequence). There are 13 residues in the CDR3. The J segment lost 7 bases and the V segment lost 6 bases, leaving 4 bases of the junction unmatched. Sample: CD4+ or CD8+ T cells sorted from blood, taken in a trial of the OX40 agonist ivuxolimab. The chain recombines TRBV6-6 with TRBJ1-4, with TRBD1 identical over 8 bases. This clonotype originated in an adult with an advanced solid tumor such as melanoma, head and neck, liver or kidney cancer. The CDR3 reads CASSVDRGEKLFF. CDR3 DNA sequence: TGTGCCAGCAGCGTAGACAGGGGTGAAAAACTGTTTTTT.